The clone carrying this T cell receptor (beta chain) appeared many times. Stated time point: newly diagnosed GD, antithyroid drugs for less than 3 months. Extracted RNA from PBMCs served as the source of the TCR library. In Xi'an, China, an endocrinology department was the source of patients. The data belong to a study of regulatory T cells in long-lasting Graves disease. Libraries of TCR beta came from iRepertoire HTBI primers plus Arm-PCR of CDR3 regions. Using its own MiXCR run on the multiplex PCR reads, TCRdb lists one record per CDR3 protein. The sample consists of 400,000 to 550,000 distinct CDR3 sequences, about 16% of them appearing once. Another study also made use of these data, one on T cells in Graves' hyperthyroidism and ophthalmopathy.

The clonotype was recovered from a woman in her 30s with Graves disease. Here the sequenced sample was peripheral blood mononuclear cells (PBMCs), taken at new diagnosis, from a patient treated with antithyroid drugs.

CDR3 in DNA: TGCAGTCCAAGGACTAGCTCCTCCTACGAGCAGTACTTC. It codes for CSPRTSSSYEQYF. J is TRBJ2-7 and V is TRBV20-1; 8 bases fit TRBD2. Trimming took 8 bases from V and 0 from J; bases not matched to a gene: 6. The germline V gene encodes CDR1 DFQATT and CDR2 SNEGSKA (reference sequence). This CDR3 region has 13 residues.